These T cell receptor beta chains were read from a single sample in a study of blood T cell repertoires in COVID-19. TCRdb's copy holds only in-frame clones and misses some; the assay was immunoSEQ multiplex PCR. The sample lists about 220,000 clones; 84% were seen once. Material for sequencing was peripheral blood. These receptors were taken from a man aged 40-49 years who had recovered from COVID-19. CDR3s include the opening cysteine and the closing phenylalanine or tryptophan. A D gene is named only where the DNA matches it firmly. Clone sizes are given selectively: once, few, many, or a class where the clone is expanded.

>TRBV7-2|TRBJ1-3|-|-
TGTGCCAGCAGCCCCACAGTCGGTGGGCAGGGGATAACGGGAAACACCATATATTTT
CASSPTVGGQGITGNTIYF
>TRBV5-5|TRBJ2-3|TRBD2|-
TGTGCCAGCAGCTTGATCGCGGGAGTAGATACGCAGTATTTT
CASSLIAGVDTQYF
>TRBV27|TRBJ2-7|TRBD2|-
TGTGCCAGCAGTTTGGTGATAGCGGGGACCTACGAGCAGTACTTC
CASSLVIAGTYEQYF
>TRBV6-5|TRBJ2-7|TRBD1|-
TGTGCCAGCAGGGCCGGGACAGGGCATCGGGAGCAGTACTTC
CASRAGTGHREQYF
>TRBV30|TRBJ2-6|TRBD1|-
TGTGCCTGGAGCCCCCCCGGGACAGGGTACTCTGGGGCCAACGTCCTGACTTTC
CAWSPPGTGYSGANVLTF
>TRBV3-1/TRBV3-2|TRBJ2-1|-|-
TGTGCCAGCAGCCTCATGTTGAGGTCCTACAATGAGCAGTTCTTC
CASSLMLRSYNEQFF
>TRBV3-1/TRBV3-2|TRBJ2-1|TRBD2|-
TGTGCCAGCAGCCAATTTCCCAGCGGGGGGCGTTACTACAATGAGCAGTTCTTC
CASSQFPSGGRYYNEQFF
>TRBV2|TRBJ1-4|-|few
TGTGCCAGCAAGGACAGAACTAATGAAAAACTGTTTTTT
CASKDRTNEKLFF
>TRBV7-2|TRBJ2-2|TRBD1|-
TGTGCCAGCAGCCCGCAAGGGACAGGGGCTCGGGAGCTGTTTTTT
CASSPQGTGARELFF
>TRBV30|TRBJ2-2|TRBD1|-
TGTGCCTGGAGTGTACGTGGGACAGGGGTCCGGGAGCTGTTTTTT
CAWSVRGTGVRELFF
>TRBV3-1/TRBV3-2|TRBJ2-2|-|once
TGTGCCAGCAGCCAAGTCCTATTAAACACCGGGGAGCTGTTTTTT
CASSQVLLNTGELFF
>TRBV3-1/TRBV3-2|TRBJ2-1|-|-
TGTGCCAGCAGCCAAGTCCTGGCCAGCTCCTACAATGAGCAGTTCTTC
CASSQVLASSYNEQFF